Below, 5 T cell receptor beta chains from the same sample are listed, as sequenced in a study of blood T cell repertoires in COVID-19. Produced via immunoSEQ multiplex PCR; TCRdb's table is partial and in-frame only. The sample lists 98,000 or so clones, approximately 87% occurring once. The sample consisted of peripheral blood. These receptors were collected from a man aged 50 to 60 with acute or convalescent COVID-19.

This rearrangement joins TRBV9 to TRBJ2-2; 9 bases are shared with TRBD1. Germline V gene sequence: CDR1 SGDLS, CDR2 YYNGEE. Losses at the gene ends were 0 bases for V and 3 bases for J; bases not matched to a gene: 6. This CDR3 region has 17 residues. The DNA of the CDR3 is TGTGCCAGCAGCGTAGAAAGGACAGGGGAATACACCGGGGAGCTGTTTTTT. This gives the protein CASSVERTGEYTGELFF. Based on the CDR3 plus reference TRBV9 and TRBJ2-2, the full variable domain is DSGVTQTPKHLITATGQRVTLRCSPRSGDLSVYWYQQSLDQGLQFLIQYYNGEERAKGNILERFSAQQFPDLHSELNLSSLELGDSALYFCASSVERTGEYTGELFFGEGSRLTVL.

This clone occurred once. The rearrangement uses TRBV11-2 and TRBJ1-6; 10 positions match TRBD1. Trimming at V came to 5 bases and at J to 10 bases, leaving 8 bases not matched to a gene. CDR1 SGHAT and CDR2 FQNNGV come from the germline V gene. This CDR3 is 15 amino acids long. The CDR3 coding sequence is TGTGCCAGCAGCCGTCCGGGACAGGGGAAATCACCCCTCCACTTT. Residues: CASSRPGQGKSPLHF.

This rearrangement joins TRBV10-3 to TRBJ1-5; 10 bases fit TRBD1. Germline CDR1 is ENHRY and CDR2 is SYGVKD. This CDR3 contains 14 residues. J gave up 2 bases and V 8 bases, and 3 bases lay outside the gene matches. CDR3 amino acids: CAIGTGDGNQPQHF. The CDR3 DNA reads as TGTGCCATCGGGACAGGGGATGGCAATCAGCCCCAGCATTTT.

This rearrangement joins TRBV12-5 to TRBJ2-5; 7 nucleotides match TRBD1. Germline V gives CDR1 LGHNT, CDR2 FRNRAP. This CDR3 is built from 14 residues. The V and J ends lost 2 bases and 5 bases, in that order; junction bases with no gene match: 5. CDR3 sequence: CASGLQDRVETQYF. The CDR3 nucleotides are TGTGCTAGTGGTTTGCAAGACAGGGTGGAGACCCAGTACTTC.

This sequence joins TRBV4-1 and TRBJ1-5; 7 bases match TRBD1. The V and J ends lost 4 bases and 2 bases, in that order; junction bases with no gene match: 11. CDR1 is MGHRA and CDR2 is YSYEKL in the germline V gene. The CDR3 runs 17 residues. CDR3 sequence (DNA): TGCGCCAGCAGCCGAGTTTTACAGGGGTTGGGCAATCAGCCCCAGCATTTT. It translates to CASSRVLQGLGNQPQHF.